The 16 T cell receptor beta chains given below trace back to one sample, sequenced in a study of control samples from healthy donors and cancer patients. This table comes from immunoSEQ multiplex PCR, and its TCRdb copy is limited to in-frame clones, with some not included. The sample records about 160,000 clones, about 90% being singletons. What was sequenced was blood. The receptors derive from a man younger than 45 in good health.

This sequence joins TRBV7-9 and TRBJ1-5, with D perhaps matching TRBD1 (5 bases). Germline lookup yields CDR1 SEHNR and CDR2 FQNEAQ (reference sequence). The CDR3 length is 14 residues. V was shortened by 5 bases and J by 7 bases, with 15 bases between the two germline ends. The CDR3 reads CASSMGDVYQPQHF. In DNA, the CDR3 is TGTGCCAGCAGCATGGGGGACGTTTACCAGCCCCAGCATTTT.

This sequence joins TRBV27 and TRBJ2-7, with 12 bases fitting TRBD2. Germline trimming cut 6 bases from V and 0 bases from J; bases unmatched to any gene: 12. Germline V lookup: CDR1 MNHEY, CDR2 SMNVEV (reference sequence). The CDR3 is made up of 18 amino acids. The CDR3 reads CASSPTSGSVRSSYEQYF. The DNA of the CDR3 is TGTGCCAGCAGCCCGACTAGCGGGAGCGTCAGGAGCTCCTACGAGCAGTACTTC.

The chain is built from TRBV28 and TRBJ2-7; D could derive from TRBD1 or TRBD2 (6 bases each). The CDR3 runs 15 residues. Germline values: CDR1 MDHEN, CDR2 SYDVKM. Trimming removed 7 bases from V and 1 base from J, with 17 bases in between. Here the CDR3 DNA reads TGTGCCAGCAACCCCCGGCGGGACATGTCCTACGAGCAGTACTTC. Translated, it gives CASNPRRDMSYEQYF.

CDR3 DNA sequence: TGTGCCAGCAGCTGGGGGACAGGGGGCGATTACGAGCAGTACTTC. As protein: CASSWGTGGDYEQYF. This sequence joins TRBV11-3 and TRBJ2-7; 12 bases are shared with TRBD1. The CDR3 length is 15 residues. The germline V gene has CDR1 SGHNT and CDR2 YENEEA. V shed 4 bases, J shed 4 bases, and the junction held 5 bases outside the gene matches. Full variable domain (rest looked up from reference TRBV11-3 and TRBJ2-7): EAGVVQSPRYKIIEKKQPVAFWCNPISGHNTLYWYLQNLGQGPELLIRYENEEAVDDSQLPKDRFSAERLKGVDSTLKIQPAELGDSAVYLCASSWGTGGDYEQYFGPGTRLTVT.

The chain has TRBV7-2 and TRBJ2-7; D unclear. V lost 1 base to trimming and J lost 0 bases, with 13 bases between them. The CDR3 is 16 amino acids. CDR1 is SGHTA, CDR2 FQGNSA, per germline. CDR3 nucleotides: TGTGCCAGCAGCTTAGACAACGGGCGCTCCTCCTACGAGCAGTACTTC. Translating gives CASSLDNGRSSYEQYF. Complete variable domain (other parts from reference TRBV7-2 and TRBJ2-7): GAGVSQSPSNKVTEKGKDVELRCDPISGHTALYWYRQSLGQGLEFLIYFQGNSAPDKSGLPSDRFSAERTGGSVSTLTIQRTQQEDSAVYLCASSLDNGRSSYEQYFGPGTRLTVT.

In its sample, this clone was seen once. The chain links TRBV29-1 to TRBJ1-6; D perhaps matches TRBD1 (5 bases). The CDR3 has 13 residues. The germline gives CDR1 SQVTM, CDR2 ANQGSEA. Trimming removed 5 bases at V and 7 bases at J, with 12 bases between. The CDR3 spells CSVQNSGNSPLHF. CDR3 DNA: TGCAGCGTTCAAAACTCAGGGAATTCACCCCTCCACTTT.

This clone was picked up one time. The V and J genes are TRBV5-4 and TRBJ1-4, with D perhaps TRBD1 (5 bases). The CDR3 covers 14 residues. Germline V gene sequence: CDR1 SGHNT, CDR2 YYREEE (reference sequence). The V end lost 2 bases, the J end lost 3 bases, and 8 bases lay between the germline ends. For the CDR3, the DNA is TGTGCCAGCAGCTTTGGGGGGGCTAATGAAAAACTGTTTTTT. Encoded protein: CASSFGGANEKLFF. The complete variable domain, with remaining parts taken from reference TRBV5-4 and TRBJ1-4, reads ETGVTQSPTHLIKTRGQQVTLRCSSQSGHNTVSWYQQALGQGPQFIFQYYREEENGRGNFPPRFSGLQFPNYSSELNVNALELDDSALYLCASSFGGANEKLFFGSGTQLSVL.

This clone was seen only once. The gene calls are TRBV9 and TRBJ1-1; D ambiguous. CDR1 is SGDLS and CDR2 is YYNGEE in the germline V gene. The CDR3 has 15 residues. Deletions cut 1 base from V and 4 bases from J, with 14 bases between. CDR3 loop: CASSVSAQEGTEAFF. Written as DNA, the CDR3 is TGTGCCAGCAGCGTATCGGCCCAGGAAGGCACTGAAGCTTTCTTT.

The gene calls are TRBV11-2 and TRBJ1-5; D not resolved. Germline V gives CDR1 SGHAT, CDR2 FQNNGV. V shed 0 bases and J shed 6 bases, with 6 bases lying between them. The CDR3 runs 13 residues. Written as DNA, the CDR3 is TGTGCCAGCAGCTTAGAACCGTCTCAGCCCCAGCATTTT. It encodes CASSLEPSQPQHF.

The V call is TRBV5-6, the J call TRBJ1-1; D remains ambiguous. Germline loops: CDR1 SGHDT, CDR2 YYEEEE. The CDR3 covers 13 residues. V dropped 0 bases and J dropped 2 bases, with 5 bases sitting between them. The CDR3 nucleotides are TGTGCCAGCAGCTTGGACACCAACACTGAAGCTTTCTTT. It yields the protein CASSLDTNTEAFF.

This sequence joins TRBV27 and TRBJ2-1; perhaps TRBD2 as D (5 bases). The germline CDR1 and CDR2 sequences are MNHEY and SMNVEV (reference sequence). The CDR3 consists of 14 residues. V lost 3 bases to trimming and J lost 5 bases, with 11 bases between them. The CDR3 DNA is TGTGCCAGCAGTTTCCGCCAGACTAACAATGAGCAGTTCTTC. It translates to CASSFRQTNNEQFF.

The V and J genes are TRBV4-1 and TRBJ2-2; no reliable D call. CDR3 length: 13 residues. CDR1 is MGHRA and CDR2 is YSYEKL in the germline V gene. V gave up 1 base and J gave up 5 bases, with 5 bases separating them. Here the CDR3 reads CASSQAGTGELFF. For the CDR3, the DNA is TGCGCCAGCAGCCAAGCAGGAACCGGGGAGCTGTTTTTT.

The chain couples TRBV7-3 to TRBJ2-1; 8 nucleotides align to TRBD2. The V segment lost 4 bases and the J segment 5 bases; nucleotides outside the gene matches: 10. The V gene's germline CDR1 is SGHTA and CDR2 FQGTGA. The CDR3 consists of 16 residues. In DNA form, the CDR3 reads TGTGCCAGCAGCTCCTCCCCGCGGGGGGCTCACAATGAGCAGTTCTTC. Translating gives CASSSSPRGAHNEQFF.

The chain combines TRBV19 with TRBJ1-2, with a weak D call TRBD1 (5 bases). Germline CDR1 reads LNHDA; CDR2 reads SQIVND (reference sequence). Trimming shortened V by 6 bases and J by 5 bases, and 19 bases separated the two germline ends. The CDR3 is 15 residues long. The CDR3 DNA reads TGTGCCAGTAGCCATTCCCCGGGGGGAGAATATGGCTACACCTTC. As protein: CASSHSPGGEYGYTF.

The chain combines TRBV15 with TRBJ2-1; 11 positions match TRBD2. CDR1 is LNHNV, CDR2 YYDKDF, per germline (reference sequence). The ends lost 1 base at V and 6 bases at J; junction bases unmatched: 11. The CDR3 totals 18 residues. In DNA, the CDR3 is TGTGCCACCAGCAGAGTTCTAGCGGGAGGAACCAGACTCAATGAGCAGTTCTTC. Translation gives CATSRVLAGGTRLNEQFF.

V gene TRBV7-8 combines with J gene TRBJ2-1; tentatively, D is TRBD1 or TRBD2 (5 bases each). CDR3 length: 15 amino acids. Between the trimmed V and J ends, which lost 5 bases and 1 base, there was a span of 12 bases. The germline CDR1 and CDR2 sequences are SGHVS and FQNEAQ. Here the CDR3 DNA reads TGTGCCAGCAGCCCAGGGTGGGGGTCCTACAATGAGCAGTTCTTC. Encoded protein: CASSPGWGSYNEQFF.